The 7 T cell receptor beta chains in this list originate from one sample, sequenced in a study of technical replicates of blood from a few donors. Data came from immunoSEQ multiplex PCR; TCRdb stores just in-frame clones and leaves some out. The data show around 80,000 clones, 75% to 90% seen once. The sample consisted of T cells isolated from PBMCs. These receptors all stem from a human donor in good health.

The chain is built from TRBV9 and TRBJ1-1; 9 bases line up with TRBD1. CDR1 is SGDLS and CDR2 is YYNGEE in the germline V gene. The ends lost 3 bases at V and 5 bases at J; junction bases unmatched: 8. The CDR3 loop spans 15 amino acids. CDR3 in amino acids: CASSGPRTGETEAFF. DNA for the CDR3: TGTGCCAGCAGCGGACCACGGACAGGGGAGACTGAAGCTTTCTTT.

The rearrangement links TRBV11-2 to TRBJ2-7; 8 nucleotides agree with TRBD2. Trimming took 2 bases from V and 7 from J; bases not matched to a gene: 10. This CDR3 contains 15 residues. Germline CDR1 SGHAT, CDR2 FQNNGV. The CDR3 spells CASSLYREGLKEQYF. CDR3 DNA: TGTGCCAGCAGCTTATATCGGGAGGGCCTTAAAGAGCAGTACTTC.

The CDR3 DNA reads TGTGCCAGTAAAAGTGGGACAGGGTACCACGAGCAGTACTTC. Its translation: CASKSGTGYHEQYF. This rearrangement joins TRBV19 to TRBJ2-7, with 9 nucleotides matching TRBD1. From germline, CDR1 is LNHDA and CDR2 SQIVND (reference sequence). This CDR3 has 14 residues. After removal of 7 bases from V and 5 bases from J, the junction contained 9 bases not matched to a gene.

This clone was counted once. Lacking the conserved final phenylalanine or tryptophan, this CDR3 likely reflects a read error. The V call is TRBV30, the J call TRBJ2-7; 8 bases map to TRBD1. After removal of 3 bases from V and 3 bases from J, the junction contained 4 bases not matched to a gene. Germline CDR1 is GTSNPN and CDR2 is SVGIG (reference sequence). The CDR3 spans 13 residues. The chain's CDR3 is CAWRGGQGYEQYS. In DNA, the CDR3 is TGTGCCTGGAGAGGCGGACAGGGCTACGAGCAGTACTCC.

The CDR3 loop reads CASSSLGQGRMNTEAFF. The CDR3 nucleotides read TGTGCCAGCAGCTCTCTCGGACAGGGACGGATGAACACTGAAGCTTTCTTT. The J gene is TRBJ1-1, the V gene TRBV28; 8 nucleotides match TRBD1. Germline V gene data show CDR1 as MDHEN and CDR2 as SYDVKM. The V and J ends lost 6 bases and 0 bases, in that order; junction bases with no gene match: 12. This CDR3 spans 17 amino acids.

J is TRBJ1-3 and V is TRBV5-6, with D maybe TRBD1 (5 bases). CDR1 SGHDT and CDR2 YYEEEE come from the germline V gene. The V gene lost 5 bases and the J gene lost 0 bases, with 15 bases spanning the gap. The CDR3 runs to 16 residues. CDR3 sequence (DNA): TGTGCCAGCAGTCGGACCGGGACTCGCTCTGGAAACACCATATATTTT. Its translation is CASSRTGTRSGNTIYF.

This clone is a singleton in its sample. V is TRBV5-5 and J is TRBJ1-1; the D is unclear. The germline V and J ends were trimmed by 4 bases and 0 bases, with 7 bases remaining between them. From germline, CDR1 is SGHKS and CDR2 YYEKEE (reference sequence). The length of the CDR3 is 13 residues. The CDR3 coding sequence is TGTGCCAGCAGCCACCTAATGAACACTGAAGCTTTCTTT. Its translation: CASSHLMNTEAFF.